The 12 T cell receptor beta chains in this list originate from one sample, sequenced in a study of blood T cells in healthy people across ages. A sample-barcoded 5' primer and a J-beta primer mix were used in a second PCR of roughly 6 to 11 cycles. TCRdb redid the calling of the 5' RACE reads with MiXCR, one entry per CDR3 protein. This sample has 1.5 million to 2 million distinct CDR3 sequences, with roughly 49% found just once. Sequencing was carried out using blood. These receptors were taken from a woman aged 40 to 50 in good health.

Only a few counts were recorded for this clonotype. The chain is built from TRBV27 and TRBJ2-5; either TRBD1 or TRBD2 may fit D (5 bases each). Germline assignment: CDR1 MNHEY and CDR2 SMNVEV (reference sequence). V was pared by 3 bases and J by 2 bases, with 16 bases between. The CDR3 runs 16 residues. Here the CDR3 DNA reads TGTGCCAGCAGTTTTCGGGACCTAGGAGGTCAAGAGACCCAGTACTTC. This encodes CASSFRDLGGQETQYF.

V is TRBV28 and J is TRBJ2-5; TRBD2 matches 11 bases. Germline lookup yields CDR1 MDHEN and CDR2 SYDVKM. J was trimmed by 9 bases and V by 6 bases; bases with no gene match: 15. The CDR3 has 16 residues. CDR3 in DNA: TGTGCCAGCAGCCATCCAGGACTAGCGGGTCTCGGGGCCCAGTACTTC. Its translation: CASSHPGLAGLGAQYF. Looking up the rest from reference TRBV28 and TRBJ2-5 gives the full variable domain: DVKVTQSSRYLVKRTGEKVFLECVQDMDHENMFWYRQDPGLGLRLIYFSYDVKMKEKGDIPEGYSVSREKKERFSLILESASTNQTSMYLCASSHPGLAGLGAQYFGPGTRLLVL.

This clonotype occurred a few times. This chain connects TRBV4-2 to TRBJ1-4; the match to TRBD1 covers 7 bases. Germline CDR1 is LGHNA and CDR2 is YNFKEQ. Germline trimming cut 0 bases from V and 10 bases from J; bases unmatched to any gene: 11. The CDR3 runs to 16 residues. CDR3 nucleotides: TGTGCCAGCAGCCAAGATTCTCGACAGGGTGGAGGAAAACTGTTTTTT. It is translated as CASSQDSRQGGGKLFF.

V and J are TRBV6-5 and TRBJ2-5; D perhaps matches TRBD2 (6 bases). This CDR3 region has 14 residues. CDR1 and CDR2 from the germline V gene are MNHEY and SVGAGI. V was trimmed by 2 bases and J by 2 bases, leaving 9 bases between them. CDR3 DNA: TGTGCCAGCAGTTACGTGGGGGGTCAAGAGACCCAGTACTTC. It translates to CASSYVGGQETQYF.

The gene calls are TRBV6-1 and TRBJ2-1; 13 bases line up with TRBD2. This CDR3 is 17 amino acids long. V was clipped by 6 bases and J by 5 bases; unmatched bases: 10. The germline CDR1 and CDR2 sequences are MNHNS and SASEGT. This CDR3 is CASRIPLAGGPDNEQFF. Written as DNA, the CDR3 is TGTGCCAGCAGGATACCACTAGCGGGGGGGCCGGACAATGAGCAGTTCTTC.

In this sample, this clonotype turned up a few times. The chain uses TRBV4-2 and TRBJ1-2, with D uncertain. The V gene lost 0 bases and the J gene lost 8 bases, with 13 bases spanning the gap. Germline CDR1 reads LGHNA; CDR2 reads YNFKEQ. The CDR3 spans 14 residues. In DNA, the CDR3 is TGTGCCAGCAGCCAAGAAGATCTGAGGGAAGGCTACACCTTC. It encodes CASSQEDLREGYTF.

This chain connects TRBV9 to TRBJ2-3; TRBD2 matches at 7 bases. CDR3 length equals 16 residues. V dropped 0 bases and J dropped 2; count of bases not matched to a gene: 6. Germline CDR1 reads SGDLS; CDR2 reads YYNGEE. This chain's CDR3 is CASSVVEAGITDTQYF. The CDR3 DNA follows: TGTGCCAGCAGCGTAGTAGAAGCGGGGATCACAGATACGCAGTATTTT.

The chain carries TRBV20-1 and TRBJ2-1; TRBD2 matches 10 bases. The CDR3 is made up of 15 amino acids. Losses at the gene ends were 0 bases for V and 6 bases for J; bases not matched to a gene: 5. CDR1 and CDR2 from the germline V gene are DFQATT and SNEGSKA (reference sequence). CDR3 coding DNA: TGCAGTGCTAGAGATATAGCGGGGGGCCCCAATGAGCAGTTCTTC. Residues: CSARDIAGGPNEQFF.

CDR3 in DNA: TGTGCCAGCAGCCCGCGATCTGGGGGAACCAAAAACATTCAGTACTTC. Amino acids: CASSPRSGGTKNIQYF. The rearrangement uses TRBV9 and TRBJ2-4; either TRBD1 or TRBD2 may fit D (5 bases each). The CDR3 totals 16 residues. V dropped 4 bases and J dropped 2 bases, with 16 bases sitting between them. Germline V CDR1 and CDR2: SGDLS, YYNGEE.

This clonotype turned up a few times. V and J are TRBV2 and TRBJ2-7, with 13 bases that match TRBD2. The CDR3 sequence is 16 residues long. V lost 6 bases to trimming and J lost 3 bases; unmatched junction nucleotides: 8. The germline V gene has CDR1 SNHLY and CDR2 FYNNEI. The CDR3 coding sequence is TGTGCCAGCAGCAATACTCGGACTAGCGGGGGCTACGAGCAGTACTTC. The encoded protein is CASSNTRTSGGYEQYF.

The chain carries TRBV12-5 and TRBJ2-1; TRBD2 aligns across 11 bases. This CDR3 is 17 amino acids long. Germline lookup yields CDR1 LGHNT and CDR2 FRNRAP. J lost 4 bases, V lost 0 bases, and 5 bases had no gene match. CDR3 nucleotides: TGTGCTAGTGGTTTGGTACATGGACTAGCGGGTTACAATGAGCAGTTCTTC. Its translation: CASGLVHGLAGYNEQFF. The full variable domain, in which reference TRBV12-5 and TRBJ2-1 provide the parts outside the CDR3, is DARVTQTPRHKVTEMGQEVTMRCQPILGHNTVFWYRQTMMQGLELLAYFRNRAPLDDSGMPKDRFSAEMPDATLATLKIQPSEPRDSAVYFCASGLVHGLAGYNEQFFGPGTRLTVL.

V and J are TRBV27 and TRBJ2-1, with D hard to call. Trimming removed 5 bases at V and 4 bases at J, with 6 bases between. The CDR3 totals 12 residues. Per the germline V gene, CDR1 is MNHEY and CDR2 is SMNVEV (reference sequence). Here the CDR3 DNA reads TGTGCCAGCAGTAAAGTGTACAATGAGCAGTTCTTC. Amino acid sequence: CASSKVYNEQFF.